The clone carrying this TCR beta chain was seen more than once but under ten times. The antigen remains undetermined. These data come from a study of T cell clonotyping in hematopoietic cell transplantation. Study-wide results and limits: Recipient TCR diversity dropped after transplant; expanded clonotypes rose from day 30 to 180. Cells were unsorted, so CD4 and CD8 contributions were not separated.

CDR1 and CDR2 from the germline V gene are MNHEY and SVGAGI. The CDR3 runs 13 residues. V was pared by 7 bases and J by 4 bases, with 13 bases between. TCRdb keeps only in-frame clones here, not all; method: immunoSEQ multiplex PCR. Among 9,000 to 15,000 clones listed, about half were seen once. The genes are TRBV6-5 and TRBJ1-2; perhaps TRBD1 as D (6 bases). This sequence originates from a middle-aged man in good health. Some clones in this sample may be carry-over from other donors' samples. The sequencing sample was made of peripheral blood mononuclear cells. The DNA for the CDR3 is TGTGCCAGCAAGGGGGGGAGGAGCTATGGCTACACCTTC. Its translation is CASKGGRSYGYTF.